This record covers a single T cell receptor beta chain. Its antigen is not identified. Repertoires were generated with immunoSEQ multiplex PCR, while TCRdb's copy carries only in-frame clones and drops some. The repertoire includes 6,000 to 6,500 clones, 87% of them detected once, and less than 20% sits in the top ten. The germline gives CDR1 LNHDA, CDR2 SQIVND (reference sequence). After removal of 1 base from V and 0 bases from J, the junction contained 2 bases not matched to a gene. This CDR3 spans 17 amino acids. The record originates from a study of T cell responses to AZD1222 COVID-19 vaccine. General study results and limits: Baseline serostatus was positive in only a handful of AZD1222 recipients. Reports indicate that nearly half of spike-specific TCRs are directed at unmutated variant regions. Spike was spanned by vaccine-associated CD4 TCRs, with dominance at 160-218 and 743-854.

The sequencing used peripheral blood, collected 28 days after the second AZD1222 dose. The chain recombines TRBV19 with TRBJ2-4, with 11 bases aligning to TRBD2. This clonotype originated in an adult who received the AZD1222 COVID-19 vaccine. In DNA, the CDR3 is TGTGCCAGTAGTATAGGCGGACTAGCGGGAGCCAAAAACATTCAGTACTTC. Translated, it gives CASSIGGLAGAKNIQYF.